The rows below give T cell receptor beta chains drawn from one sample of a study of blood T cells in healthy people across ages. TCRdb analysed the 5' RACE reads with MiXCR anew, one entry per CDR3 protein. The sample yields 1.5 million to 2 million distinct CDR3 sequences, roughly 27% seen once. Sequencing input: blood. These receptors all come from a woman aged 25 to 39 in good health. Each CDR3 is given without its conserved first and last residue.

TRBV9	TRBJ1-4	ASSEGTVTNEKLF
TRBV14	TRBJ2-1	ASSQVAPREDEQF
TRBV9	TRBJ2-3	ASSVGVTQY
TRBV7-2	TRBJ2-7	ASSLRRSVGEQY
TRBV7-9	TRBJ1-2	ASSLVGGDYGHT
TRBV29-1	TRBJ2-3	SPQGTDLTDTQY
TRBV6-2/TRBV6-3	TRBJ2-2	ASSPRTGGDTGELF
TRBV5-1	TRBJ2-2	ASSFEVLGETGELF
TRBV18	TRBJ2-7	ASSSRQGEDYEQY
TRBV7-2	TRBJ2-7	ASSLQLVFSEQY